These 19 T cell receptor beta chains were all obtained from the same sample, sequenced in a study of blood T cell repertoires in COVID-19. TCRdb keeps only in-frame clones here, not all; method: immunoSEQ multiplex PCR. The sample comprises over 250,000 clones, 80% to 90% of which are singletons, and about 10% rests with the top ten. Sequencing was carried out using peripheral blood. These receptor sequences come from a woman between 70 and 85 years old with acute or convalescent COVID-19.

The chain couples TRBV5-4 to TRBJ2-5; D not resolved. The CDR3 covers 13 residues. Deletions cut 4 bases from V and 3 bases from J, with 10 bases between. The germline gives CDR1 SGHNT, CDR2 YYREEE (reference sequence). CDR3 region: CASSVTLEETQYF. In DNA, the CDR3 is TGTGCCAGCAGCGTGACTTTAGAAGAGACCCAGTACTTC.

The chain couples TRBV10-2 to TRBJ2-1; 10 nucleotides match TRBD1. The CDR3 has 16 residues. Germline values: CDR1 WSHSY, CDR2 SAAADI. The junction had 6 bases not matched to a gene; V was cut back by 5 bases and J by 2 bases. CDR3 nucleotide sequence: TGCGCCAGCAGTAGACAGGGGGCAGGCACCTACAATGAGCAGTTCTTC. Its translation is CASSRQGAGTYNEQFF.

This chain's CDR3 is CASSLGLAGEETQYF. CDR3 sequence (DNA): TGCGCCAGCAGCTTGGGACTAGCGGGGGAAGAGACCCAGTACTTC. V usage is TRBV5-1 and J usage is TRBJ2-5, with TRBD2 matching 12 bases. This CDR3 comprises 15 residues. CDR1 is SGHRS and CDR2 is YFSETQ in the germline V gene. J gave up 3 bases and V 0 bases, and 0 bases lay outside the gene matches.

The genes are TRBV20-1 and TRBJ1-1; D is perhaps TRBD1 (5 bases). This CDR3 is built from 11 residues. Germline loops: CDR1 DFQATT, CDR2 SNEGSKA (reference sequence). V was shortened by 3 bases and J by 11 bases, with 13 bases between the two germline ends. CDR3 loop: CSASPGTSAFF. The CDR3 nucleotides are TGCAGTGCTAGTCCGGGGACTTCGGCTTTCTTT.

The rearrangement joins TRBV5-4 to TRBJ2-5; weak D call: TRBD1 (6 bases). The CDR3 sequence is 13 residues long. Germline CDR1 SGHNT, CDR2 YYREEE (reference sequence). V shed 4 bases and J shed 1 base, with 8 bases lying between them. The CDR3 region is CASSQGGQETQYF. Written as DNA, the CDR3 is TGTGCCAGCAGCCAAGGGGGCCAAGAGACCCAGTACTTC.

The chain uses TRBV4-1 and TRBJ1-3; unclear D gene. The V and J ends lost 1 base and 5 bases respectively, with 12 bases between them. This CDR3 has 15 amino acids. In germline, CDR1 is MGHRA, CDR2 YSYEKL. CDR3 bases: TGCGCCAGCAGCCAAGTCTCCAGAACGAGAAACACCATATATTTT. Amino acid sequence: CASSQVSRTRNTIYF.

This clone was seen once. V usage is TRBV7-9 and J usage is TRBJ2-7; TRBD2 is a possible D gene (5 bases). CDR3 length: 14 amino acids. The germline V gene encodes CDR1 SEHNR and CDR2 FQNEAQ (reference sequence). V was cut by 3 bases and J by 7 bases, with 16 bases left in between. The CDR3 nucleotides are TGTGCCAGCAGCTTGTTGGAGGCCCCGCTTGAGCAGTACTTC. Its translation is CASSLLEAPLEQYF.

This clone has a handful of counts. The V call is TRBV6-1, the J call TRBJ1-1; D is uncertain. CDR1 is MNHNS and CDR2 is SASEGT in the germline V gene. This CDR3 has 15 residues. Trimming removed 3 bases from V and 1 base from J, with 12 bases in between. The CDR3 nucleotides read TGTGCCAGCAGTGATATGTCGGCGGGGAACACTGAAGCTTTCTTT. Its translation is CASSDMSAGNTEAFF.

Worth noting for this clone: At the DNA level, this CDR3 is encoded by other sequences in the same sample as well. The chain links TRBV12-3 or TRBV12-4 to TRBJ2-3, with D tentatively TRBD1 (5 bases). The CDR3 runs to 12 residues. Trimming removed 3 bases from V and 6 bases from J, with 7 bases in between. The CDR3 spells CASSFRVDTQYF. The CDR3 bases are TGTGCCAGCAGTTTCAGGGTTGATACGCAGTATTTT.

The chain carries TRBV6-6 and TRBJ2-5; D remains unclear. CDR1 is MNHNY, CDR2 SVGAGI, per germline (reference sequence). The CDR3 has 14 amino acids. Trimming cost V 0 bases and J 4 bases, with 9 bases left between them. The CDR3 nucleotides are TGTGCCAGCAGTTACTCCCCGTCAGGAGAGACCCAGTACTTC. This translates into CASSYSPSGETQYF.

This clone appeared once. This chain joins TRBV3-1 (or the pseudogene TRBV3-2) and TRBJ2-7, with D perhaps matching TRBD1 (5 bases). Germline V gives CDR1 LGHDT, CDR2 YNNKEL (reference sequence). Deletions cut 0 bases from V and 6 bases from J, with 6 bases between. The CDR3 contains 12 residues. The CDR3 sequence: CASSQEGLEQYF. The CDR3 bases are TGTGCCAGCAGCCAAGAGGGGCTCGAGCAGTACTTC.

The gene calls are TRBV19 and TRBJ1-2; 7 positions agree with TRBD1. CDR1 and CDR2 from the germline V gene are LNHDA and SQIVND (reference sequence). The CDR3 totals 13 residues. V lost 6 bases to trimming and J lost 3 bases; unmatched junction nucleotides: 4. CDR3 loop: CASSPQGDYGYTF. The DNA for the CDR3 is TGTGCCAGTAGCCCCCAGGGGGACTATGGCTACACCTTC.

The chain has TRBV5-1 and TRBJ2-1; weak D call: TRBD1 (5 bases). The V end lost 4 bases, the J end lost 8 bases, and 13 bases lay between the germline ends. CDR3 length equals 13 residues. The V gene's germline CDR1 is SGHRS and CDR2 YFSETQ. Written as DNA, the CDR3 is TGCGCCAGCAGCCCAAAGGGCAGGGATGAGCAGTTCTTC. It translates to CASSPKGRDEQFF.

The rearrangement joins TRBV7-3 to TRBJ2-1, with TRBD2 matching over 16 bases. Germline lookup yields CDR1 SGHTA and CDR2 FQGTGA. V gave up 2 bases and J gave up 2 bases; unmatched junction bases: 6. This CDR3 has 19 amino acids. CDR3 nucleotides: TGTGCCAGCAGCTTAGCCCCGGGACTAGCGGGGGGGCCCTACAATGAGCAGTTCTTC. Protein: CASSLAPGLAGGPYNEQFF. The full variable domain, rest sourced from reference TRBV7-3 and TRBJ2-1, is GAGVSQTPSNKVTEKGKYVELRCDPISGHTALYWYRQSLGQGPEFLIYFQGTGAADDSGLPNDRFFAVRPEGSVSTLKIQRTERGDSAVYLCASSLAPGLAGGPYNEQFFGPGTRLTVL.

The CDR3 loop reads CASSPWETGLTDTQYF. The CDR3 DNA follows: TGTGCCAGCAGCCCCTGGGAGACAGGCCTCACAGATACGCAGTATTTT. The chain recombines TRBV11-2 with TRBJ2-3; D is perhaps TRBD1 (6 bases). The CDR3 contains 16 residues. Trimming left V 5 bases short and J 2 bases short, with 17 bases between. From germline, CDR1 is SGHAT and CDR2 FQNNGV. Using reference TRBV11-2 and TRBJ2-3 for the parts outside the CDR3, the full variable domain is EAGVAQSPRYKIIEKRQSVAFWCNPISGHATLYWYQQILGQGPKLLIQFQNNGVVDDSQLPKDRFSAERLKGVDSTLKIQPAKLEDSAVYLCASSPWETGLTDTQYFGPGTRLTVL.

The CDR3 here is CASSQGGRGGYTF. CDR3 DNA sequence: TGCGCCAGCAGCCAAGGCGGCAGGGGTGGCTACACCTTC. The V gene is TRBV4-1, the J gene TRBJ1-2, with D possibly matching TRBD1 (6 bases). V gave up 1 base and J gave up 7 bases, with 10 bases separating them. Germline V gene sequence: CDR1 MGHRA, CDR2 YSYEKL. CDR3 length: 13 residues.

The chain is built from TRBV24-1 and TRBJ2-7; D remains unclear. Germline V lookup: CDR1 KGHDR, CDR2 SFDVKD. V was trimmed by 3 bases and J by 1 base, leaving 3 bases between them. The CDR3 has 12 amino acids. The CDR3, as DNA: TGTGCCACCAGTGATCAGTCCTACGAGCAGTACTTC. Translating gives CATSDQSYEQYF.

The DNA of the CDR3 is TGTGCCAGCAGCTTGGAGCGGGGGCGCTCAGATACGCAGTATTTT. It codes for CASSLERGRSDTQYF. The V gene is TRBV5-4, the J gene TRBJ2-3, with 8 bases lining up with TRBD2. The germline V gene has CDR1 SGHNT and CDR2 YYREEE (reference sequence). With V trimmed by 0 bases and J by 4 bases, 4 bases remained unmatched. This CDR3 has 15 amino acids.

The chain couples TRBV2 to TRBJ1-5; weak D call: TRBD1 (6 bases). V was trimmed by 6 bases and J by 7 bases, leaving 19 bases between them. The CDR3 extends over 15 amino acids. Germline CDR1 reads SNHLY; CDR2 reads FYNNEI. The CDR3 DNA follows: TGTGCCAGCAGAGCAACAGGGAGCCGCGGACAGCCCCAGCATTTT. As protein: CASRATGSRGQPQHF.